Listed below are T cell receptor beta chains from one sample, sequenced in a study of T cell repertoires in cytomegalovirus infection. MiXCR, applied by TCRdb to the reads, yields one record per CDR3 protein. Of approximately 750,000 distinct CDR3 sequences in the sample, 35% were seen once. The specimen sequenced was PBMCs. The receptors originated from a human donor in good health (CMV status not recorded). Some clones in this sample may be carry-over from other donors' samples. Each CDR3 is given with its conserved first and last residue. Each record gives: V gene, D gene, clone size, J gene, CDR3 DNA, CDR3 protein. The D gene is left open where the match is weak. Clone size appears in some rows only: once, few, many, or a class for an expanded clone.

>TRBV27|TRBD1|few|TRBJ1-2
TGTGCCAGCAGCCCCGTCCCGGGACAGGGTGTCTATGGCTACACCTTC
CASSPVPGQGVYGYTF
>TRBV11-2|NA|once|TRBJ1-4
TGTGCCAGCAGCGGTGACAGCAACCCTAATGAAAAACTGTTTTTT
CASSGDSNPNEKLFF
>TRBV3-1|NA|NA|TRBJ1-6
TGTGCCAGCAGCCAAGGCTTCGACGGCGTTCCCCTCCACTTT
CASSQGFDGVPLHF
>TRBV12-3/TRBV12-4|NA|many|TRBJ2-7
TGTGCCAGCAGATCGGTCTCCTACGAGCAGTACTTC
CASRSVSYEQYF
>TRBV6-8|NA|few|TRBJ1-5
TGTGCCACCCAACGGACAGCCTCATATAGCAATCAGCCCCAGCATTTT
CATQRTASYSNQPQHF
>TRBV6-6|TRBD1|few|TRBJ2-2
TGTGCCAGCGTCCCGGGACAGGGGTCGAACGGGGAGCTGTTTTTT
CASVPGQGSNGELFF
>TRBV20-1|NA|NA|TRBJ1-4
TGCAGTGCTAGAGCACGGGATGAAAAACTGTTTTTT
CSARARDEKLFF
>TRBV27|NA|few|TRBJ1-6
TGTGCCACTAGACAGCTTCTTAATTCACCCCTCCACTTT
CATRQLLNSPLHF
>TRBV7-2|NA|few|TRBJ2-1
TGTGCCAGCAGCTTAAATTGGGGGTTCTACAATGAGCAGTTCTTC
CASSLNWGFYNEQFF
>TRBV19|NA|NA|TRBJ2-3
TGTGCCAGTAGTCCCAGGGGATGGGGTACAGATACGCAGTATTTT
CASSPRGWGTDTQYF
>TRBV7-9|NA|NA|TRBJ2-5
TGTGCCAGCAGCCTAAATACCGGGGCTGCCCGGGCGGAGACCCAGTACTTC
CASSLNTGAARAETQYF
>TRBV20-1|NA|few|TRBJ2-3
TGCAGTGCTAGAGATCTAGAAAGTAGCACAGATACGCAGTATTTT
CSARDLESSTDTQYF
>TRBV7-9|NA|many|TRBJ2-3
TGTGCCAGCAGCTTAGACGGCAGAGTGATAGATACGCAGTATTTT
CASSLDGRVIDTQYF
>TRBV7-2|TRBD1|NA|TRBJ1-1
TGTTCCAGCAGCTTGACAGGGGGGGCCACTGAAGCTTTCTTT
CSSSLTGGATEAFF
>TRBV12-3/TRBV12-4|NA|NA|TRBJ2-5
TGTGCCAGCAGTTTTCGACAAGAAGAGACCCAGTACTTC
CASSFRQEETQYF
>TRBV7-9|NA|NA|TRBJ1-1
TGTGCCAGCACCATTGGGGACACTGAAGCTTTCTTT
CASTIGDTEAFF
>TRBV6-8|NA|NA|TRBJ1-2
TGTGCCAGCAGTTACTTGTCTGCCGACGGCTACACCTTC
CASSYLSADGYTF
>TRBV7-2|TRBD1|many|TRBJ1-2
TGTGCCAGCAGCTTAGTTTCAGGGGGAACTAACTATGGCTACACCTTC
CASSLVSGGTNYGYTF
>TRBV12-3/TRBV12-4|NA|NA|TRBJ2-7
TGTGCCAGCAGTTTGAGGGGAGGAAGCGAGCAGTACTTC
CASSLRGGSEQYF
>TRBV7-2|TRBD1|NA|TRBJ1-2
TGTGCCAGCAGCTTAGCACAGGGGAGGGGCTACACCTTC
CASSLAQGRGYTF
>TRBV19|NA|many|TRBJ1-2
TGTGCCAGTCACCGGGGCCGGGTGGTCGGGGGCTACACCTTC
CASHRGRVVGGYTF
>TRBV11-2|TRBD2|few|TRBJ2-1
TGTGCCAGCAGCTTAGATCCGGGACTAGGAAATGAGCAGTTCTTC
CASSLDPGLGNEQFF